This record concerns one T cell receptor (beta chain) sequence. TCRdb ran MiXCR on the 5' RACE reads and lists one entry per CDR3 protein. The table lists some 200,000 distinct CDR3 sequences, approximately 3.2% of them singletons. The source of the sample is a study of T cells after yellow fever vaccination. CDR1 and CDR2 from the germline V gene are MNHNY and SVGAGI (reference sequence). Unmatched junction bases numbered 11, after V lost 4 bases and J lost 4 bases. The CDR3 covers 17 residues. The source was CD4+ T cells sorted from PBMCs, collected 10 days after the yellow fever booster vaccination. This rearrangement joins TRBV6-6 to TRBJ1-1, with TRBD1 matching over 11 bases. The TCR was taken from a man aged 18 to 30 who received the YFV17D yellow fever vaccine. CDR3 protein: CASSFRTMGTGGTEAFF. The DNA of the CDR3 is TGTGCCAGCAGTTTCCGTACAATGGGGACAGGGGGCACTGAAGCTTTCTTT.